This TCR beta chain was identified during a study of blood T cell repertoires in COVID-19 (dated by TCRdb to between 2020 and 2021). Looking at the study overall: Samples from collaborators originated in the United States, Italy and Spain and spanned both the acute and convalescent phases of COVID-19. The prospective study material was composed of cDNA or gDNA derived from T cells, B-cell-depleted T cells, or PBMCs. The dataset comprised deeply sampled blood TCRbeta repertoires from subjects exposed to, actively infected with, or recovered from COVID-19. The repertoires were released in a freely available public database meant as a resource for research on the immune response to SARS-CoV-2. The samples were drawn from the first 160 participants of the ongoing ImmuneRACE study and from 1,254 subjects provided by 6 global collaborators. Sample metadata almost always included a de-identified subject ID, COVID-19 status, age in years and sex. Where available, HLA class I and class II types were obtained from metadata supplied by the sample provider rather than from assay-based typing.

The immunoSEQ Assay, a bias-controlled multiplex PCR, was used to amplify TCRbeta CDR3 regions from genomic DNA. The published analysis was carried out like this. The number of nucleated cells in each sample was estimated by amplification of reference gene primers within the assay. To quantify the absolute abundance of each unique TCRbeta CDR3 rearrangement, sequence reads were collapsed and filtered. For each sample, productive Simpson clonality was calculated by taking the square root of Simpson's diversity index across productive rearrangements. TCRdb obtained this table from immuneACCESS and retained in-frame rearrangements with V and J assigned. These tables miss some clones; where compared with another copy, unresolved V genes account for less than half of the shortfall, and the remainder is unexplained. V and J calls and clone size come straight from that table; D and trimming were deduced from the DNA. This sample lists under 300,000 clones; 84% were detected once. The ten largest clones capture roughly 3.1% of the sample.

Enrolling through a virtual design, the prospective study's participants ranged in age from roughly 18 to 95 years and lived across roughly 23 United States geographic areas. In the prospective study, participants were assigned to cohorts based on the clinical history participants reported in a screening survey and a study questionnaire. ImmuneRACE Cohort 3 recovered participants were defined by two consecutive negative NP/OP PCR tests, healthcare professional clearance, or symptom resolution. Each participant in the prospective study had whole blood, serum and a nasopharyngeal or oropharyngeal swab collected by mobile phlebotomists. Prospective study participants could optionally give additional blood draws and questionnaires over an approximately 2-month period. Before DNA extraction, prospective study blood samples were shipped either frozen or at room temperature. As concerns this clone: There is no known antigen for this receptor. Base quality data are lacking; no much larger clone is found one base away.

The CDR3, from cysteine to phenylalanine, totals 15 residues. Only the CDR3 portion is preserved as DNA: 45 bases, with reading frame beginning at the first base. The germline V and J ends show losses of 1 base and 3 bases respectively, and no gene match explains 4 bases of the junction. From a lookup of the germline V gene, CDR1 and CDR2 are SQVTM and ANQGSEA. The investigation overall reported the following: The amount of clinical and demographic metadata varied by source and participant and was provided uncurated.

This TCR was recovered from a man aged 50 to 59 who had recovered from COVID-19. The rearrangement combines TRBV29-1 with TRBJ1-5; a stretch of 9 junction bases matches TRBD1. Sequencing used PBMCs or T cells enriched from blood (not recorded which). CDR3 sequence: CSVEVGQGPNQPQHF. In nucleotide form, the sequence is TGCAGCGTTGAAGTGGGACAGGGTCCCAATCAGCCCCAGCATTTT.